The 10 T cell receptor beta chains presented below share a single source sample, sequenced in a study of cytomegalovirus exposure and HLA in healthy donors (dated by TCRdb to 2017 to 2019). Library creation used the immunoSEQ multiplex PCR assay. For the multiplex PCR, a mixture combining 60 forward primers for TCR Vbeta segments and 13 reverse primers for TCR Jbeta segments was used. Not all clones reach the TCRdb copy of this immuneACCESS table, which keeps in-frame sequences only. Checked studies attribute under half of the gap to unresolved V genes and leave the rest unexplained. Present in this sample are about 150,000 clones, about four fifths of which were seen just once. The leading ten clones occupy about 5.6% of the sample. Sequencing was done on a sample of PBMCs. The source is a man aged 25-45 years in good health and CMV-seropositive.

V gene TRBV7-2 combines with J gene TRBJ1-1; 11 bases map to TRBD1. The V gene end was trimmed by 6 bases and the J gene end by 4 bases; junction bases not matched to a gene: 1. This CDR3 has 13 residues. The germline V gene has CDR1 SGHTA and CDR2 FQGNSA. This CDR3 is CASRGTGGTEAFF. CDR3 DNA: TGTGCCAGCAGAGGGACAGGGGGCACTGAAGCTTTCTTT.

This chain joins TRBV27 and TRBJ2-1, with 13 nucleotides matching TRBD2. The CDR3 has 17 residues. The ends lost 6 bases at V and 4 bases at J; junction bases unmatched: 9. CDR1 MNHEY and CDR2 SMNVEV come from the germline V gene (reference sequence). The CDR3 spells CASSPAGTSGAYNEQFF. The CDR3 DNA sequence: TGTGCCAGCAGCCCAGCCGGGACTAGCGGGGCATACAATGAGCAGTTCTTC.

This clone turned up a few times. The chain has TRBV7-7 and TRBJ2-5; weak D call: TRBD1 (7 bases). The CDR3 covers 15 residues. Germline-derived CDR1 and CDR2 are SSHAT and FNYEAQ (reference sequence). V was clipped by 0 bases and J by 5 bases, with 13 bases between them. CDR3 DNA sequence: TGTGCCAGCAGCTTAGCGCGGTCAGGGGGGGAGACCCAGTACTTC. Amino acid sequence: CASSLARSGGETQYF. The full variable domain, rest sourced from reference TRBV7-7 and TRBJ2-5, is GAGVSQSPRYKVTKRGQDVTLRCDPISSHATLYWYQQALGQGPEFLTYFNYEAQPDKSGLPSDRFSAERPEGSISTLTIQRTEQRDSAMYRCASSLARSGGETQYFGPGTRLLVL.

The chain uses TRBV5-4 and TRBJ2-5; the match to TRBD2 covers 7 bases. Germline V CDR1 and CDR2: SGHNT, YYREEE (reference sequence). The CDR3 runs to 16 residues. V gave up 3 bases and J gave up 5 bases; unmatched junction bases: 13. The CDR3 DNA follows: TGTGCCAGCAGCTCTACCGGGACTAACCTAAGGGAGACCCAGTACTTC. It is translated as CASSSTGTNLRETQYF. Combining the CDR3 with reference TRBV5-4 and TRBJ2-5 gives the whole variable domain ETGVTQSPTHLIKTRGQQVTLRCSSQSGHNTVSWYQQALGQGPQFIFQYYREEENGRGNFPPRFSGLQFPNYSSELNVNALELDDSALYLCASSSTGTNLRETQYFGPGTRLLVL.

The gene calls are TRBV6-5 and TRBJ1-1, with no clear D. Between the trimmed V and J ends, which lost 6 bases and 6 bases, there was a span of 14 bases. The CDR3 totals 13 residues. Germline values: CDR1 MNHEY, CDR2 SVGAGI. DNA for the CDR3: TGTGCCAGCAGACACTATCAGAGCTCTGAAGCTTTCTTT. It encodes CASRHYQSSEAFF.

This chain joins TRBV12-5 and TRBJ2-1, with 14 bases matching TRBD2. The trim removed 6 bases at V and 9 bases at J, leaving 4 bases unmatched. Germline V gene lookup returns CDR1 LGHNT and CDR2 FRNRAP. This CDR3 is 14 amino acids long. Written as DNA, the CDR3 is TGTGCTAGTGGGGGGGGACTAGCGGGAGCTGAGCAGTTCTTC. Amino acid sequence: CASGGGLAGAEQFF.

V and J are TRBV9 and TRBJ1-1; D is unresolved. V shed 0 bases and J shed 4 bases, with 13 bases lying between them. Looked up from germline, CDR1 is SGDLS and CDR2 is YYNGEE. CDR3 length equals 15 residues. The CDR3 DNA is TGTGCCAGCAGCGTAGCGCCCTTAGGAGGCACTGAAGCTTTCTTT. Translation gives CASSVAPLGGTEAFF.

Comment on this clone: This specimen includes other DNA sequences encoding the same CDR3. V is TRBV20-1 and J is TRBJ2-7, with a weak D call TRBD1 (5 bases). Germline V lookup: CDR1 DFQATT, CDR2 SNEGSKA (reference sequence). V dropped 6 bases and J dropped 3 bases, with 9 bases sitting between them. The length of the CDR3 is 11 residues. The CDR3, as DNA: TGCAGTGCCCGAGACAGCTACGAGCAGTACTTC. Protein product: CSARDSYEQYF.

This rearrangement joins TRBV25-1 to TRBJ2-7, with D possibly being TRBD2 (6 bases). Trimming shortened V by 6 bases and J by 1 base, and 19 bases separated the two germline ends. This CDR3 has 16 residues. Germline CDR1 and CDR2: MGHDK and SYGVNS. CDR3 DNA: TGTGCCAGCAGGGGTTCTGGAGAAGGGAGGTCCTACGAGCAGTACTTC. As protein: CASRGSGEGRSYEQYF.

This rearrangement joins TRBV5-6 to TRBJ1-6, with D uncertain. The length of the CDR3 is 13 residues. The germline V and J ends were trimmed by 6 bases and 8 bases, with 12 bases remaining between them. Germline values: CDR1 SGHDT, CDR2 YYEEEE. The CDR3 region has the DNA TGTGCCAGCACCTCGACTTGGGATTCACCCCTCCACTTT. It is translated as CASTSTWDSPLHF.